The T cell receptor (beta chain) under discussion was sequenced for a study of neoadjuvant anti-PD-1 for oral cavity cancer. The J segment lost 1 base and the V segment lost 4 bases, leaving 8 bases of the junction unmatched. There are 17 residues in the CDR3. Germline assignment: CDR1 SGHTA and CDR2 FQGTGA. Assay used: immunoSEQ multiplex PCR; TCRdb lists only in-frame clones, some missing. The sample includes over 65,000 clones, approximately 87% seen only once; the top ten take less than 3%. Time point here: after neoadjuvant nivolumab, at surgical resection. Cohort: HPV-negative, locally advanced oral cavity squamous cell carcinoma patients. Blood cells were analyzed directly, without culture or expansion.

This chain uses TRBV7-3 with TRBJ2-2; 8 bases match TRBD2. The TCR originated in a person aged 35-79 years with oral cavity squamous cell carcinoma. The specimen was PBMCs, collected after nivolumab (anti-PD-1) treatment. CDR3 nucleotides: TGTGCCAGCAGCTCGAGGGCCGGGACTAGGAACACCGGGGAGCTGTTTTTT. Its translation: CASSSRAGTRNTGELFF.